The rows below give T cell receptor beta chains drawn from one sample of a study of T cells in localized non-small cell lung cancer. Clones were sequenced by immunoSEQ multiplex PCR, and TCRdb holds only the in-frame ones, with some missing. The top ten clones hold about 12% of a sample with tens of thousands of clones, around 93% of them seen once. The sample consisted of peripheral blood mononuclear cells, taken before any cancer treatment. Receptors were obtained from a female donor of 60 years or more with stage II lung adenocarcinoma. The CDR3 runs from the conserved cysteine through the conserved F or W. Fields, in order: V gene, J gene, D gene, clone size, CDR3 DNA, CDR3 protein. The D gene is left open where the match is weak. The listing skips clone size in some rows; elsewhere it reads once, few, many or a size class.

V: TRBV13
J: TRBJ2-1
D: .
size: few
DNA: TGTGCCAGCAGCCGGGGACGGGACACCTACAATGAGCAGTTCTTC
CDR3: CASSRGRDTYNEQFF

V: TRBV13
J: TRBJ2-3
D: .
size: .
DNA: TGTGCCAGCAGCCAAGACCTCTCGAGACAGGTTGTCACAGATACGCAGTATTTT
CDR3: CASSQDLSRQVVTDTQYF

V: TRBV28
J: TRBJ2-2
D: .
size: .
DNA: TGTGCCAGCAGTTTACGACAGGTCAGCACCGGGGAGCTGTTTTTT
CDR3: CASSLRQVSTGELFF

V: TRBV5-6
J: TRBJ2-5
D: TRBD1
size: .
DNA: TGTGCCAGCAGCTTTGACAGGGACGGCCAAGAGACCCAGTACTTC
CDR3: CASSFDRDGQETQYF

V: TRBV27
J: TRBJ1-5
D: .
size: .
DNA: TGTGCCAGCAGTTTTTCGGCGGGAGGGGTTAGCAATCAGCCCCAGCATTTT
CDR3: CASSFSAGGVSNQPQHF

V: TRBV4-3
J: TRBJ2-2
D: TRBD2
size: .
DNA: TGCGCCAGCACGCCAAGATCCACTTTAGCGGGGGGCGTCACCGGGGAGCTGTTTTTT
CDR3: CASTPRSTLAGGVTGELFF

V: TRBV5-4
J: TRBJ2-2
D: .
size: .
DNA: TGTGCCAGCAGCTTGGAGCCCAGAAACACCGGGGAGCTGTTTTTT
CDR3: CASSLEPRNTGELFF

V: TRBV29-1
J: TRBJ2-3
D: .
size: .
DNA: TGCAGCGTTGAATTGGGCACGGATACGCAGTATTTT
CDR3: CSVELGTDTQYF

V: TRBV11-2
J: TRBJ1-2
D: .
size: .
DNA: TGTGCCAGCAGCTTAGATCCGAGTCAGCCCTATGGCTACACCTTC
CDR3: CASSLDPSQPYGYTF

V: TRBV6-4
J: TRBJ2-1
D: .
size: .
DNA: TGTGCCAGCAGTGACTCCCCGCGGGAACAATGGGAGCAGTTCTTC
CDR3: CASSDSPREQWEQFF

V: TRBV6-6
J: TRBJ1-5
D: .
size: .
DNA: TGTGCCAGCAGTAGGGATTCTAATCAGCCCCAGCATTTT
CDR3: CASSRDSNQPQHF

V: TRBV27
J: TRBJ2-7
D: .
size: .
DNA: TGTGCCAGCAGTTTACCCTTACCGGGACGGCCCCCTTACGAGCAGTACTTC
CDR3: CASSLPLPGRPPYEQYF

V: TRBV2
J: TRBJ2-1
D: .
size: .
DNA: TGTGCCAGCAGCCGGGACGGCTACAATGAGCAGTTCTTC
CDR3: CASSRDGYNEQFF

V: TRBV27
J: TRBJ1-2
D: TRBD1
size: .
DNA: TGTGCCAGCAGCCTACAGGGGGCTAACTATGGCTACACCTTC
CDR3: CASSLQGANYGYTF

V: TRBV28
J: TRBJ1-2
D: TRBD1
size: .
DNA: TGTGCCAGCAGTTTGGACAGGGGGAGACGCTATGGCTACACCTTC
CDR3: CASSLDRGRRYGYTF

V: TRBV28
J: TRBJ2-1
D: .
size: .
DNA: TGTGCCAGCAGTTCGAACTCCTACAATGAGCAGTTCTTC
CDR3: CASSSNSYNEQFF

V: TRBV18
J: TRBJ1-2
D: .
size: .
DNA: TGTGCCAGCTCACCACCGGGTGCTAACTATGGCTACACCTTC
CDR3: CASSPPGANYGYTF

V: TRBV30
J: TRBJ2-3
D: .
size: .
DNA: TGTGCCTGGAGTGTACCAAGCACAGATACGCAGTATTTT
CDR3: CAWSVPSTDTQYF

V: TRBV25-1
J: TRBJ1-2
D: .
size: .
DNA: TGTGCCAGCAGTGATAGAAATACAGGGTCGGATGGCTACACCTTC
CDR3: CASSDRNTGSDGYTF

V: TRBV27
J: TRBJ2-2
D: TRBD2
size: .
DNA: TGTGCCAGCAGTTCTACTAGCGGGAGGGGCACCGGGGAGCTGTTTTTT
CDR3: CASSSTSGRGTGELFF

V: TRBV10-2
J: TRBJ2-7
D: .
size: .
DNA: TGCGCCAGCAGTGAGTCGTACGAGCAGTACTTC
CDR3: CASSESYEQYF

V: TRBV5-1
J: TRBJ2-5
D: .
size: .
DNA: TGCGCCAGCAGCACTAGGACCCCCCGGGAAGAGACCCAGTACTTC
CDR3: CASSTRTPREETQYF

V: TRBV7-9
J: TRBJ1-5
D: TRBD1
size: .
DNA: TGTGCCAGCAGCCCACAGGGGGCGGGCAATCAGCCCCAGCATTTT
CDR3: CASSPQGAGNQPQHF

V: TRBV21-1
J: TRBJ2-3
D: .
size: .
DNA: TGTGCCAGCAGCATCCAAGGACAGGGGACGTCAGATACGCAGTATTTT
CDR3: CASSIQGQGTSDTQYF